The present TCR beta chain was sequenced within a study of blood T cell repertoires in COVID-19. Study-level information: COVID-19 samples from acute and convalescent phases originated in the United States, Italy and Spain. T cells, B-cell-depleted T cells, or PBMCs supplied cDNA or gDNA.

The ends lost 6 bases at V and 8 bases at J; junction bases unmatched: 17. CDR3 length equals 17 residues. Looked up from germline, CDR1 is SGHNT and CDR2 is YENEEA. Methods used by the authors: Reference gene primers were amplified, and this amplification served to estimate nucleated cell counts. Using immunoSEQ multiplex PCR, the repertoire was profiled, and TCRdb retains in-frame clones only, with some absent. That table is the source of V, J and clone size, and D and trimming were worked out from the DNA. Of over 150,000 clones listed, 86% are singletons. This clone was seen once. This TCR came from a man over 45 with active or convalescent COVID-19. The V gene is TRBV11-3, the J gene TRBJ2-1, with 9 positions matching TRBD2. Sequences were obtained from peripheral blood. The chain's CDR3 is CASSLTGGEAGGDEQFF. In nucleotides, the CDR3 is TGTGCCAGCAGTCTCACCGGGGGGGAAGCGGGAGGCGATGAGCAGTTCTTC. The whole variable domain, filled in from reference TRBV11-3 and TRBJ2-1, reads EAGVVQSPRYKIIEKKQPVAFWCNPISGHNTLYWYLQNLGQGPELLIRYENEEAVDDSQLPKDRFSAERLKGVDSTLKIQPAELGDSAVYLCASSLTGGEAGGDEQFFGPGTRLTVL.